This T cell receptor beta chain was captured by sequencing in a study of PD-1 blockade in classical Hodgkin lymphoma. Across the study: Each patient was given nivolumab 3 mg/kg through a vein every 2 weeks.

This clone showed up just once. As yet, its antigen is unknown. CDR3 length: 13 residues. CDR1 and CDR2 from the germline V gene are MNHEY and SVGAGI. Assay used: immunoSEQ multiplex PCR; TCRdb lists only in-frame clones, some missing. The sample holds about 100,000 clones, 75% to 90% seen once. Study observations and caveats: At C4D1, TCR diversity had climbed significantly for CD4+ cells, though not for CD8+ cells. Newly diagnosed patients reportedly trailed healthy donors in baseline TCR diversity.

Every patient had relapsed following autologous stem cell transplantation, and cohorts differed in brentuximab vedotin exposure. This clonotype was sampled from a human donor with classical Hodgkin lymphoma. The chain has TRBV6-5 and TRBJ2-7; D is undetermined. The J call could be wrong; TRBJ2-5 is a better fit for the DNA end. This specimen consisted of peripheral blood mononuclear cells (PBMCs), obtained before the second cycle of nivolumab. CDR3 nucleotides: TGTGCCAGCAGTTTGAGTTCAGAAGAGACCCAGTACTTC. Protein: CASSLSSEETQYF.